Below are 4 T cell receptor beta chains sequenced from a single sample in a study of cytotoxic CD8 clonotypes in ibrutinib-treated CLL. Data came from immunoSEQ multiplex PCR; TCRdb stores just in-frame clones and leaves some out. This sample has some 76,000 clones; approximately 82% occur once, and the top ten carry more than 30%. The sample was PBMCs, taken after 24 months of ibrutinib treatment. The origin of the receptors is a human donor with chronic lymphocytic leukemia.

The chain carries TRBV7-6 and TRBJ2-3; D ambiguous. This CDR3 region has 12 residues. Germline V gene data show CDR1 as SGHVS and CDR2 as FNYEAQ. V lost 3 bases and J lost 6, with 7 bases in between. The chain's CDR3 is CASSFSMDTQYF. The CDR3 bases are TGTGCCAGCAGCTTCTCGATGGATACGCAGTATTTT.

The chain couples TRBV7-3 to TRBJ2-7, with 8 bases that match TRBD1. CDR3 length equals 15 residues. The germline V gene has CDR1 SGHTA and CDR2 FQGTGA. J lost 2 bases, V lost 0 bases, and 3 bases had no gene match. CDR3 DNA sequence: TGTGCCAGCAGCTTAACCGGGACAGGCACCTACGAGCAGTACTTC. Translating it yields CASSLTGTGTYEQYF.

The chain is built from TRBV7-9 and TRBJ1-2; perhaps TRBD1 as D (5 bases). The germline gives CDR1 SEHNR, CDR2 FQNEAQ (reference sequence). The length of the CDR3 is 13 residues. The V end lost 4 bases, the J end lost 3 bases, and 9 bases lay between the germline ends. The CDR3 DNA is TGTGCCAGCAGCTCGTGGGGGGACTATGGCTACACCTTC. It specifies CASSSWGDYGYTF.

This rearrangement joins TRBV5-1 to TRBJ2-5; no clear D. This CDR3 has 15 amino acids. Germline loops: CDR1 SGHRS, CDR2 YFSETQ. Trimming removed 3 bases from V and 7 bases from J, with 19 bases in between. The CDR3 DNA sequence: TGCGCCAGCAGCTCGACGGTTACAGAACCCAGGACCCAGTACTTC. This sequence encodes CASSSTVTEPRTQYF.